Below, 26 T cell receptor beta chains from the same sample are listed, as sequenced in a study of control samples from healthy donors and cancer patients (dated by TCRdb to about 2020). Libraries were made using the immunoSEQ multiplex PCR assay. Held by TCRdb, this immuneACCESS table contains in-frame sequences only and omits some clones. Under half of the omission traces to an unresolved V gene where checked; the cause of the rest is unknown. The sample table shows tens of thousands of clones, and 70% to 90% are seen once. The top ten clonotypes cover approximately 7.6% of the sample. The sequenced sample was blood. Every receptor here comes from a woman between 55 and 75 years old in good health.

The table lists this clone with a count of one. The chain joins TRBV6-1 to TRBJ1-4; D gene uncertain. Germline CDR1 is MNHNS and CDR2 is SASEGT. Trimming stripped 3 bases from V and 3 bases from J, with 8 bases between. This CDR3 comprises 14 residues. CDR3 sequence (DNA): TGTGCCAGCAGTGAGGGAGGAGCTAATGAAAAACTGTTTTTT. This sequence encodes CASSEGGANEKLFF.

In this sample, this clone turned up once. The rearrangement joins TRBV5-1 to TRBJ1-6; D possibly corresponds to TRBD1 (5 bases). The CDR3 consists of 15 residues. Deletions cut 3 bases from V and 5 bases from J, with 12 bases between. Germline lookup yields CDR1 SGHRS and CDR2 YFSETQ. The CDR3 loop reads CASSSWTSDNSPLHF. As DNA, the CDR3 is TGCGCCAGCAGCTCCTGGACATCAGATAATTCACCCCTCCACTTT.

V is TRBV5-1 and J is TRBJ2-1; unclear D gene. With 3 bases removed from V and 0 bases from J, the gap between germline ends came to 10 bases. CDR1 SGHRS and CDR2 YFSETQ come from the germline V gene. CDR3 size: 15 residues. DNA for the CDR3: TGCGCCAGCAGCTGGCAGGAGTTCTCCTACAATGAGCAGTTCTTC. Protein: CASSWQEFSYNEQFF.

This chain joins TRBV9 and TRBJ2-1; 10 bases align to TRBD2. This CDR3 region has 17 residues. The germline V gene encodes CDR1 SGDLS and CDR2 YYNGEE. V lost 3 bases to trimming and J lost 8 bases; unmatched junction nucleotides: 14. The CDR3 nucleotides read TGTGCCAGCAGCGCCGAATCGGAGAGCGGGAGGGCCGATGAGCAGTTCTTC. Encoded protein: CASSAESESGRADEQFF.

The DNA of the CDR3 is TGTGCCAGCAGCATGCGGGACTCCGCTAACTATGGCTACACCTTC. Translated, it gives CASSMRDSANYGYTF. The chain uses TRBV11-1 and TRBJ1-2, with D tentatively TRBD1 (5 bases). CDR1 is SGHAT and CDR2 is FQDESV in the germline V gene (reference sequence). V was trimmed by 5 bases and J by 0 bases, leaving 13 bases between them. The CDR3 extends over 15 amino acids.

The V gene is TRBV18, the J gene TRBJ2-1; D is possibly TRBD1 (5 bases). The CDR3 loop spans 16 amino acids. The germline CDR1 and CDR2 sequences are KGHSH and LQKENI. The V gene lost 2 bases and the J gene lost 2 bases, with 13 bases spanning the gap. CDR3 coding DNA: TGTGCCAGCTCACCAGGGGCCCCGCGCACCTACAATGAGCAGTTCTTC. Its translation: CASSPGAPRTYNEQFF.

The chain uses TRBV15 and TRBJ2-7; D call uncertain. This CDR3 is built from 17 residues. V lost 0 bases and J 5 bases, leaving 20 bases between the germline ends. Germline CDR1 is LNHNV and CDR2 is YYDKDF (reference sequence). The CDR3 DNA sequence: TGTGCCACCAGCAGAGATCGAAATGCCTTGCCTGGGGACGAGCAGTACTTC. Protein: CATSRDRNALPGDEQYF.

This clone was picked up a small number of times. This chain joins TRBV7-9 and TRBJ1-1; no reliable D call. The CDR3 length is 13 residues. The germline gives CDR1 SEHNR, CDR2 FQNEAQ (reference sequence). The ends were cut back, 1 base at V and 11 bases at J, with 14 bases in the middle. CDR3 in DNA: TGTGCCAGCAGCTTAGTAACTCCCGGAGGGGCTTTCTTT. Its translation: CASSLVTPGGAFF.

The chain uses TRBV29-1 and TRBJ1-5; D is perhaps TRBD1 (5 bases). CDR1 SQVTM and CDR2 ANQGSEA come from the germline V gene. V lost 6 bases, J lost 7 bases, and 16 bases lay in between. CDR3 length: 13 amino acids. The CDR3 is CSVISGRGQPQHF. CDR3 coding DNA: TGCAGCGTGATATCGGGGAGGGGACAGCCCCAGCATTTT. Drawing the rest from reference TRBV29-1 and TRBJ1-5, the complete variable domain is SAVISQKPSRDICQRGTSLTIQCQVDSQVTMMFWYRQQPGQSLTLIATANQGSEATYESGFVIDKFPISRPNLTFSTLTVSNMSPEDSSIYLCSVISGRGQPQHFGDGTRLSIL.

The chain is built from TRBV4-2 and TRBJ1-3; D not resolved. V was shortened by 1 base and J by 4 bases, with 2 bases between the two germline ends. CDR3 length equals 12 residues. Germline V gene sequence: CDR1 LGHNA, CDR2 YNFKEQ. Written as DNA, the CDR3 is TGTGCCAGCAGCCAAGGGGGAAACACCATATATTTT. Amino acids: CASSQGGNTIYF.

This clone was observed a handful of times. The chain carries TRBV5-4 and TRBJ1-1; 10 positions match TRBD1. Germline trimming cut 4 bases from V and 3 bases from J; bases unmatched to any gene: 9. Looked up from germline, CDR1 is SGHNT and CDR2 is YYREEE (reference sequence). The CDR3 length is 16 residues. Written as DNA, the CDR3 is TGTGCCAGCAGCGGGGACAGGGGCCGGATGGACACTGAAGCTTTCTTT. It specifies CASSGDRGRMDTEAFF.

The genes are TRBV9 and TRBJ1-1, with 12 bases that match TRBD1. The CDR3 extends over 18 amino acids. Trimming removed 5 bases from V and 0 bases from J; junction bases left unmatched: 11. Germline CDR1 is SGDLS and CDR2 is YYNGEE. The CDR3 bases are TGTGCCAGCAGGGGACAGGGGGCGCGTGCACACATGAACACTGAAGCTTTCTTT. Translated: CASRGQGARAHMNTEAFF.

The J gene is TRBJ1-2, the V gene TRBV5-1, with 7 bases matching TRBD1. Germline lookup yields CDR1 SGHRS and CDR2 YFSETQ. The CDR3 covers 15 residues. Trimming removed 1 base from V and 3 bases from J; junction bases left unmatched: 6. CDR3 nucleotide sequence: TGCGCCAGCAGCTTGACAGGACAGGCGGACTATGGCTACACCTTC. Translating gives CASSLTGQADYGYTF.

This chain connects TRBV19 to TRBJ2-1; 12 bases are shared with TRBD2. The CDR3 totals 16 residues. Germline V gives CDR1 LNHDA, CDR2 SQIVND (reference sequence). The trim removed 3 bases at V and 2 bases at J, leaving 2 bases unmatched. The CDR3 spells CASSIRLAGAYNEQFF. DNA for the CDR3: TGTGCCAGTAGTATTCGACTAGCGGGGGCCTACAATGAGCAGTTCTTC.

The genes are TRBV13 and TRBJ2-2, with TRBD2 identical over 9 bases. V was pared by 5 bases and J by 6 bases, with 4 bases of the junction left unmatched. The CDR3 length is 14 residues. The germline CDR1 and CDR2 sequences are PRHDT and FYEKMQ (reference sequence). CDR3 bases: TGTGCCAGCAGCCTTAGCGGGGGTGCCGGGGAGCTGTTTTTT. Residues: CASSLSGGAGELFF. Variable domain in full (rest from reference TRBV13 and TRBJ2-2): AAGVIQSPRHLIKEKRETATLKCYPIPRHDTVYWYQQGPGQDPQFLISFYEKMQSDKGSIPDRFSAQQFSDYHSELNMSSLELGDSALYFCASSLSGGAGELFFGEGSRLTVL.

This sequence joins TRBV29-1 and TRBJ1-1; no reliable D call. Germline-derived CDR1 and CDR2 are SQVTM and ANQGSEA. Trimming left V 3 bases short and J 2 bases short, with 7 bases between. The CDR3 sequence is 12 residues long. As DNA, the CDR3 is TGCAGCGTTGATGAGGTAAACACTGAAGCTTTCTTT. Translated, it gives CSVDEVNTEAFF. The full variable domain, completed using reference TRBV29-1 and TRBJ1-1, is SAVISQKPSRDICQRGTSLTIQCQVDSQVTMMFWYRQQPGQSLTLIATANQGSEATYESGFVIDKFPISRPNLTFSTLTVSNMSPEDSSIYLCSVDEVNTEAFFGQGTRLTVV.

V gene TRBV9 combines with J gene TRBJ2-3; D is possibly TRBD1 (6 bases). The germline gives CDR1 SGDLS, CDR2 YYNGEE. The CDR3 sequence is 15 residues long. V lost 2 bases and J 3 bases, leaving 13 bases between the germline ends. The CDR3 coding sequence is TGTGCCAGCAGCGTGGTACTACAGGGAACAGATACGCAGTATTTT. Amino acids: CASSVVLQGTDTQYF. Using reference TRBV9 and TRBJ2-3 for the parts outside the CDR3, the full variable domain is DSGVTQTPKHLITATGQRVTLRCSPRSGDLSVYWYQQSLDQGLQFLIQYYNGEERAKGNILERFSAQQFPDLHSELNLSSLELGDSALYFCASSVVLQGTDTQYFGPGTRLTVL.

The rearrangement joins TRBV7-2 to TRBJ2-3; 11 bases agree with TRBD2. V shed 6 bases, J shed 4 bases, and the junction held 9 bases outside the gene matches. Germline V lookup: CDR1 SGHTA, CDR2 FQGNSA. The CDR3 covers 16 residues. CDR3 sequence: CASRLNRLAGSDTQYF. The CDR3 DNA sequence: TGTGCCAGCAGGCTAAATAGACTAGCGGGGTCAGATACGCAGTATTTT.

This chain joins TRBV28 and TRBJ2-1; 7 bases map to TRBD1. This CDR3 is built from 20 residues. V lost 1 base to trimming and J lost 1 base; unmatched junction nucleotides: 16. Germline V gene lookup returns CDR1 MDHEN and CDR2 SYDVKM. The CDR3 DNA sequence: TGTGCCAGCAGTTTATCCCCCCCTCTTGCTACAGGGGCATCCTACAATGAGCAGTTCTTC. This codes for CASSLSPPLATGASYNEQFF.

The chain links TRBV7-2 to TRBJ1-5; TRBD1 is a possible D gene (6 bases). The CDR3 length is 15 residues. The germline CDR1 and CDR2 sequences are SGHTA and FQGNSA. V was cut by 1 base and J by 6 bases, with 13 bases left in between. CDR3 loop: CASSLDRGSSQPQHF. The DNA of the CDR3 is TGTGCCAGCAGCTTAGATAGGGGGAGTAGTCAGCCCCAGCATTTT. Based on the CDR3 plus reference TRBV7-2 and TRBJ1-5, the full variable domain is GAGVSQSPSNKVTEKGKDVELRCDPISGHTALYWYRQSLGQGLEFLIYFQGNSAPDKSGLPSDRFSAERTGGSVSTLTIQRTQQEDSAVYLCASSLDRGSSQPQHFGDGTRLSIL.

As concerns this clone: Additional DNA sequences in this sample encode the identical CDR3. The chain uses TRBV7-3 and TRBJ1-1, with 7 bases identical to TRBD1. The CDR3 loop spans 15 amino acids. CDR1 is SGHTA, CDR2 FQGTGA, per germline. V shed 3 bases, J shed 1 base, and the junction held 5 bases outside the gene matches. The CDR3 here is CASSLSGTENTEAFF. Here the CDR3 DNA reads TGTGCCAGCAGCTTGTCCGGGACAGAGAACACTGAAGCTTTCTTT.

This clone was recorded once. V and J are TRBV5-6 and TRBJ2-6, with D possibly being TRBD1 (6 bases). Trimming shortened V by 3 bases and J by 2 bases, and 9 bases separated the two germline ends. Germline V gene sequence: CDR1 SGHDT, CDR2 YYEEEE. The CDR3 length is 15 residues. DNA for the CDR3: TGTGCCAGCAGCTGGAGACAGGCTGGGGCCAACGTCCTGACTTTC. Translated: CASSWRQAGANVLTF.

The V gene is TRBV5-1, the J gene TRBJ1-5; 10 bases are a match to TRBD1. This CDR3 is 15 amino acids long. V lost 4 bases, J lost 2 bases, and 3 bases stayed unmatched. Germline V lookup: CDR1 SGHRS, CDR2 YFSETQ. CDR3 nucleotide sequence: TGCGCCAGCAGCACCGGGACAGGGGGCAATCAGCCCCAGCATTTT. This translates into CASSTGTGGNQPQHF.

The V gene is TRBV20-1, the J gene TRBJ2-1, with a weak D call TRBD1 (6 bases). This CDR3 spans 14 amino acids. Germline CDR1 reads DFQATT; CDR2 reads SNEGSKA (reference sequence). V was pared by 3 bases and J by 5 bases, with 14 bases between. The CDR3 region has the DNA TGCAGTGCTAGTTACAGGGATGGTAACAATGAGCAGTTCTTC. It specifies CSASYRDGNNEQFF.

The V and J genes are TRBV7-2 and TRBJ2-7; the D gene is possibly TRBD2 (5 bases). CDR1 and CDR2 from the germline V gene are SGHTA and FQGNSA. The CDR3 sequence is 13 residues long. The V end was cut by 3 bases, the J end by 2 bases, with 8 bases between. The CDR3 nucleotides are TGTGCCAGCAGCTTTCGGGGTCCCTACGAGCAGTACTTC. It specifies CASSFRGPYEQYF.

V gene TRBV6-5 combines with J gene TRBJ1-3; unclear D gene. This CDR3 comprises 14 residues. V was clipped by 1 base and J by 4 bases, with 8 bases between them. The germline CDR1 and CDR2 sequences are MNHEY and SVGAGI. CDR3 sequence (DNA): TGTGCCAGCAGTTACTTACCGGAGGGAAACACCATATATTTT. It is translated as CASSYLPEGNTIYF.